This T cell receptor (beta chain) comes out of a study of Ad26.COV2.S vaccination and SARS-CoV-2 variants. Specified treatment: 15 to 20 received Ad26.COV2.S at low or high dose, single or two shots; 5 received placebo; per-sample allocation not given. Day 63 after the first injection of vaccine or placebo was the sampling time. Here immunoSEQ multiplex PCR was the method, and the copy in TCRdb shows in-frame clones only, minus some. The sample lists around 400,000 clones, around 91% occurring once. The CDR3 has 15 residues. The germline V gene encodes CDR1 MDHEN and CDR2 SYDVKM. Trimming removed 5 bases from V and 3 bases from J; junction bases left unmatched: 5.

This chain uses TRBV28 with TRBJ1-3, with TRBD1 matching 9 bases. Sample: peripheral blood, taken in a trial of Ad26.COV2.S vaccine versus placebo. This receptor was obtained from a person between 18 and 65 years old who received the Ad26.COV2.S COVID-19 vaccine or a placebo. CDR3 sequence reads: CASSTGGAGGNTIYF. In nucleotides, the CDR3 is TGTGCCAGCAGTACAGGGGGCGCGGGTGGAAACACCATATATTTT.